This T cell receptor (beta chain) emerged from a study of metastatic and nonmetastatic thyroid tumors. Germline assignment: CDR1 SGHTA and CDR2 FQGNSA. The CDR3 spans 15 residues. Comments on this clone: A junction boundary mismatches the germline segment, possibly from a read error.

TCRdb re-called the PCR reads with MiXCR. The data contain some 6,900 clones, just under 30% of them singletons. All patients were treatment-naive before thyroid surgery. J is TRBJ2-5 and V is TRBV7-2; 8 bases map to TRBD2. Sample: tumor tissue. This sequence was found in a female donor with papillary thyroid cancer or a benign thyroid nodule (not recorded which). Some clones in this sample may be carry-over from other donors' samples. As DNA, the CDR3 is TGTGCCAGCAGCCCCCTGACTAGCGCGCGGGAGATCCAGTACTTC. Translation gives CASSPLTSAREIQYF.